What follows describes a single T cell receptor (beta chain). Every PCR received spiked-in synthetic TCR analog templates. Using immunoSEQ multiplex PCR, the repertoire was profiled, and TCRdb retains in-frame clones only, with some absent. The sample holds roughly 84,000 clones, around 76% seen once. CDR1 and CDR2 from the germline V gene are GTSNPN and SVGIG (reference sequence). This CDR3 region has 12 residues. The germline V and J ends were trimmed by 7 bases and 6 bases, with 12 bases remaining between them. The sample belongs to a study of PD-L1 blockade in urothelial cancer. The overall study: The number of prior chemotherapy regimens per patient was 0 to 3. Blood analyses occurred 3 weeks (second dose) and 6 weeks post treatment start.

Material: PBMCs, obtained around atezolizumab (anti-PD-L1) treatment. This receptor was taken from a man in his 70s with urothelial cancer. The V call is TRBV30, the J call TRBJ2-2, with a possible D match to TRBD1 (6 bases). As DNA, the CDR3 is TGTGCCTCCCCCAAGGGGGCCGGGGAGCTGTTTTTT. It yields the protein CASPKGAGELFF.